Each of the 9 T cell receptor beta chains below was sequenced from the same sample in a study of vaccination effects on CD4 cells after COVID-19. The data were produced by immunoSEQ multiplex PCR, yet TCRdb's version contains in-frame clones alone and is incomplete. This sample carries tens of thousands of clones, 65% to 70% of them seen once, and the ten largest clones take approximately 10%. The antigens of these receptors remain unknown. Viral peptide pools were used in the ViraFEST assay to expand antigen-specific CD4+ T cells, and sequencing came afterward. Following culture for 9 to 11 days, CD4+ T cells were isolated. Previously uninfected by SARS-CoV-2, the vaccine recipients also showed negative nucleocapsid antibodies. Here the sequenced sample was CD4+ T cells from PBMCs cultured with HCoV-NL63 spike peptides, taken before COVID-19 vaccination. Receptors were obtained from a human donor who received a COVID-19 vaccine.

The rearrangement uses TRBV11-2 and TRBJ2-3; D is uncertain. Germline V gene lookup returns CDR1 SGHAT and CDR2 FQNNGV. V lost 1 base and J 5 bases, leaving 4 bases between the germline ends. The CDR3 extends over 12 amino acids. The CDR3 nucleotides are TGTGCCAGCAGCTTAGCGGAAGATACGCAGTATTTT. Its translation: CASSLAEDTQYF.

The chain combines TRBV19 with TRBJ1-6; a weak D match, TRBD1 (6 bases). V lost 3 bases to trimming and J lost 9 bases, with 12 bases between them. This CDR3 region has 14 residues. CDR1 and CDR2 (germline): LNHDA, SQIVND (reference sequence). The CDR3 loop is CASSIGQRVSPLHF. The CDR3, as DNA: TGTGCCAGTAGTATCGGACAGAGGGTTTCACCCCTCCACTTT.

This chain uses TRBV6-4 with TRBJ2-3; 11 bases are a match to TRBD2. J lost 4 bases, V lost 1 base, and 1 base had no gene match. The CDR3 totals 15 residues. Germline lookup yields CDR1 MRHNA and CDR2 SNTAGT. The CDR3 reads CASSDLAGGPDTQYF. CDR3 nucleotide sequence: TGTGCCAGCAGTGACTTAGCGGGAGGGCCAGATACGCAGTATTTT.

In nucleotides, the CDR3 is TGCGCCAGCAGCCCGGATCCTGGCGGGAGGGCCACAGATACGCAGTATTTT. Protein product: CASSPDPGGRATDTQYF. The chain is built from TRBV5-1 and TRBJ2-3; TRBD2 matches 9 bases. The CDR3 is 17 residues long. The V gene end was trimmed by 4 bases and the J gene end by 2 bases; junction bases not matched to a gene: 11. Germline assignment: CDR1 SGHRS and CDR2 YFSETQ.

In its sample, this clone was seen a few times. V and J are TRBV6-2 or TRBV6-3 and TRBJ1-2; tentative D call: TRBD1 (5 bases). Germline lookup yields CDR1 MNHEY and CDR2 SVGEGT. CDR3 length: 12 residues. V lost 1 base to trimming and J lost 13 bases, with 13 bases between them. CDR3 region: CASSYYLGEVTF. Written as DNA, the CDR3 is TGTGCCAGCAGTTACTACTTAGGGGAAGTCACCTTC.

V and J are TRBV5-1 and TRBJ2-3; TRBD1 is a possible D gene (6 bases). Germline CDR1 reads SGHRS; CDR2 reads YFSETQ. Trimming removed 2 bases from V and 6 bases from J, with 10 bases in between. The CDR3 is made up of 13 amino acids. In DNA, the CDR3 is TGCGCCAGCAGCTTTCCAGGGGATGATACGCAGTATTTT. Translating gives CASSFPGDDTQYF.

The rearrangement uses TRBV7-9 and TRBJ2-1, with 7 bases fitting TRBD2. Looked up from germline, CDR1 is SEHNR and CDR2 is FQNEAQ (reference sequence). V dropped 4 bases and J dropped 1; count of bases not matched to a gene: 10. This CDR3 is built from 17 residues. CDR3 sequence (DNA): TGTGCCAGCAGCTCTAACAGAGCGGGGAGATCCTACAATGAGCAGTTCTTC. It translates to CASSSNRAGRSYNEQFF. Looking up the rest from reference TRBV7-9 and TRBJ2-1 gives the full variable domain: DTGVSQNPRHKITKRGQNVTFRCDPISEHNRLYWYRQTLGQGPEFLTYFQNEAQLEKSRLLSDRFSAERPKGSFSTLEIQRTEQGDSAMYLCASSSNRAGRSYNEQFFGPGTRLTVL.

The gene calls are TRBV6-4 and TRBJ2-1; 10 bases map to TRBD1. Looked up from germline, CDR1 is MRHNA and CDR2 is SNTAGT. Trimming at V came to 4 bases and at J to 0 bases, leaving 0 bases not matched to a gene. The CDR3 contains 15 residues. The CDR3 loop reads CASSGTGGSYNEQFF. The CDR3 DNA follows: TGTGCCAGCAGTGGGACAGGGGGCTCCTACAATGAGCAGTTCTTC.

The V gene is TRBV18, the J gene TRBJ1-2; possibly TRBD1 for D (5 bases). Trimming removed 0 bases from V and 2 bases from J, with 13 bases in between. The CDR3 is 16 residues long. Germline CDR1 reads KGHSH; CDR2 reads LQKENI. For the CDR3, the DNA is TGTGCCAGCTCACCACCGTCGTCTGGGACCAACTATGGCTACACCTTC. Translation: CASSPPSSGTNYGYTF.